This T cell receptor beta chain emerged from a study of a mutant IDH1 vaccine in newly diagnosed glioma. Across the whole study: The treated group averaged 40.4 years old and was roughly 60% male, about 38% female. Pretreatment consisted of radiotherapy, temozolomide, or both, with most receiving both. General study results and limits: A vaccine-induced immune response developed in 93.3% of the patients.

The assay was immunoSEQ multiplex PCR, and TCRdb's table has in-frame clones only and misses some. Of roughly 25,000 clones listed, about 76% are singletons. Looked up from germline, CDR1 is SGHVS and CDR2 is FQNEAQ. CDR3 length: 14 residues. Note on this clone: Its cognate antigen is unknown.

Time point reported: week 5, during vaccination. Vaccine doses each comprised 300 ug of mutant IDH1 20-mer peptide, with topical imiquimod. The astrocytomas were IDH1-mutant, ATRX-negative, and WHO grade 3 or 4. This sequence joins TRBV7-8 and TRBJ2-5; D remains ambiguous. Judging by the DNA end, TRBJ2-7 fits better; the J call may be wrong. The sample here was PBMCs, taken from a glioma patient whose treatment included an IDH1 peptide vaccine. The sequence was collected from a man aged 40-49 years with glioma. The CDR3 spells CASSLAVITYEQYF. Written as DNA, the CDR3 is TGTGCCAGCAGCTTAGCGGTCATAACCTACGAGCAGTACTTC.